These 8 T cell receptor beta chains were sequenced from one sample in a study of post-analysis software for immune sequencing data. Study results and limitations: Comparison of patients with controls showed roughly five TRBV segments more frequent in patients, TRBV5-6, TRBV5-1 and TRBV20-1 among them.

For these receptors, no antigen is known. cDNA libraries for TCR beta contained unique molecular identifiers. TCRdb re-derived calls from the PCR reads in MiXCR, one entry per CDR3 protein. The sample consists of about 260,000 distinct CDR3 sequences, about 40% of them appearing once. Material for sequencing was blood. The receptors stem from a girl aged 5 to 17 with multiple sclerosis.

This clonotype was counted ten times or more. The V call is TRBV15, the J call TRBJ2-1, with a tentative D call TRBD2 (5 bases). V was cut by 1 base and J by 4 bases, with 14 bases left in between. The CDR3 is made up of 16 amino acids. CDR1 is LNHNV, CDR2 YYDKDF, per germline (reference sequence). This chain's CDR3 is CATSRVGVAPYNEQFF. The CDR3 DNA is TGTGCCACCAGCAGAGTTGGAGTAGCGCCGTACAATGAGCAGTTCTTC.

This clonotype was seen at least ten times. CDR3 nucleotide sequence: TGTGCCAGCAGCTTGGAGATGAGGGGACAGCCCCAGCATTTT. This sequence encodes CASSLEMRGQPQHF. This rearrangement joins TRBV5-5 to TRBJ1-5; perhaps TRBD1 as D (5 bases). The germline V gene encodes CDR1 SGHKS and CDR2 YYEKEE (reference sequence). Trimming pared 0 bases from V and 7 bases from J, leaving 11 bases between. This CDR3 is built from 14 residues.

The chain is built from TRBV19 and TRBJ1-3; 8 nucleotides line up with TRBD1. V was clipped by 3 bases and J by 4 bases; unmatched bases: 11. This CDR3 contains 17 residues. Germline CDR1 and CDR2: LNHDA and SQIVND (reference sequence). The CDR3, as DNA: TGTGCCAGTAGTATCACCGGGATCGCAGGGGGCGGAAACACCATATATTTT. This encodes CASSITGIAGGGNTIYF.

The table lists this clonotype with many counts. This rearrangement joins TRBV12-3 or TRBV12-4 to TRBJ2-1; 9 positions agree with TRBD2. Losses at the gene ends were 8 bases for V and 2 bases for J; bases not matched to a gene: 7. The CDR3 spans 15 residues. For the CDR3, the DNA is TGTGCCAGCTGGGATAGGACTAGCGCCTACAATGAGCAGTTCTTC. It yields the protein CASWDRTSAYNEQFF.

This clonotype has more than one count but fewer than ten. At one end, the junction sequence differs from germline, possibly due to a read error. J is TRBJ1-4 and V is TRBV20-1, with D unclear. The CDR3 is 14 residues long. The germline CDR1 and CDR2 sequences are DFQATT and SNEGSKA (reference sequence). This chain's CDR3 is CSARGAEVDEKRFF. The CDR3 DNA reads TGCAGTGCTAGAGGGGCGGAGGTGGATGAAAAACGGTTTTTT.

This clonotype was detected many times. The chain combines TRBV19 with TRBJ2-1, with D possibly TRBD1 on 5 matching bases. Germline lookup yields CDR1 LNHDA and CDR2 SQIVND (reference sequence). The V and J ends lost 3 bases and 3 bases respectively, with 15 bases between them. This CDR3 region has 16 residues. This chain's CDR3 is CASSILETEIYNEQFF. The CDR3 DNA follows: TGTGCCAGTAGTATTTTGGAGACAGAGATCTACAATGAGCAGTTCTTC.

V and J are TRBV6-1 and TRBJ1-1; no clear D gene. The CDR3 runs to 12 residues. CDR1 is MNHNS and CDR2 is SASEGT in the germline V gene. The V end lost 4 bases, the J end lost 5 bases, and 8 bases lay between the germline ends. In nucleotides, the CDR3 is TGTGCCAGCAGTGGAGTAAGAACTGAAGCTTTCTTT. Translated, it gives CASSGVRTEAFF.

The chain recombines TRBV20-1 with TRBJ2-1; the match to TRBD2 covers 7 bases. The junction had 6 bases not matched to a gene; V was cut back by 0 bases and J by 10 bases. The CDR3 has 13 residues. Germline-derived CDR1 and CDR2 are DFQATT and SNEGSKA (reference sequence). The CDR3, as DNA: TGCAGTGCTAGAGATCAGATGCGGGAGGAGCAGTTCTTC. Residues: CSARDQMREEQFF.